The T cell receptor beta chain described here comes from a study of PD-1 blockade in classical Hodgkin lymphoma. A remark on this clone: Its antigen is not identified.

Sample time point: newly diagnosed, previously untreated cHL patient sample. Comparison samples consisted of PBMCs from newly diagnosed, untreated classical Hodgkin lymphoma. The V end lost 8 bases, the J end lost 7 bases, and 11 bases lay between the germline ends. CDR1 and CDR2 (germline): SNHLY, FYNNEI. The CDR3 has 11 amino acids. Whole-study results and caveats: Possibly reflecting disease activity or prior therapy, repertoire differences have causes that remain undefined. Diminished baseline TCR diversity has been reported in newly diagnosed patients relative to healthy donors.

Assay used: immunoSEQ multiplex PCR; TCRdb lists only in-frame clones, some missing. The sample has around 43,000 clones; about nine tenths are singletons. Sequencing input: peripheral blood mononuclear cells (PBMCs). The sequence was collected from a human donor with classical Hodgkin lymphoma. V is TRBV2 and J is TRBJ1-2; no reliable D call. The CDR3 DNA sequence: TGTGCCAGCTCCTTAGAGTTTGGCTACACCTTC. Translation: CASSLEFGYTF.